This passage covers 21 T cell receptor beta chains from one sample sequenced in a study of blood T cells in healthy people across ages. A second PCR of 7 to 11 cycles used a sample-barcoded 5' primer and a J-beta primer mix. Via MiXCR, TCRdb re-called the 5' RACE reads, giving one row per CDR3 protein. Of over a million distinct CDR3 sequences listed, 35% to 45% are singletons. The sequencing input was blood. The receptors originated from a woman between 18 and 29 years old in good health.

The rearrangement joins TRBV12-3 or TRBV12-4 to TRBJ1-4; 10 bases match TRBD1. This CDR3 comprises 16 residues. Unmatched junction bases numbered 10, after V lost 4 bases and J lost 8 bases. CDR3 bases: TGTGCCAGCAGTTGGTGGGCCGGGACAGGGGTAGAAAAACTGTTTTTT. It encodes CASSWWAGTGVEKLFF.

The sample holds one count of this clonotype. The chain has TRBV6-1 and TRBJ1-4; D uncertain. Germline values: CDR1 MNHNS, CDR2 SASEGT. This CDR3 comprises 13 residues. Trimming stripped 4 bases from V and 6 bases from J, with 9 bases between. This chain's CDR3 is CASSALSDEKLFF. The CDR3 nucleotides are TGTGCCAGCAGTGCCCTCTCCGATGAAAAACTGTTTTTT.

This clonotype was seen only a few times. The chain uses TRBV11-2 and TRBJ2-7, with D unresolved. Trimming pared 4 bases from V and 5 bases from J, leaving 12 bases between. There are 13 residues in the CDR3. CDR1 and CDR2 from the germline V gene are SGHAT and FQNNGV. The CDR3 coding sequence is TGTGCCAGCAGCTCCCCATCCGACGACGAGCAGTACTTC. Residues: CASSSPSDDEQYF.

This chain uses TRBV6-5 with TRBJ2-1, with 9 bases aligning to TRBD2. The V segment lost 2 bases and the J segment 6 bases; nucleotides outside the gene matches: 8. The CDR3 extends over 16 amino acids. CDR1 is MNHEY and CDR2 is SVGAGI in the germline V gene. CDR3 coding DNA: TGTGCCAGCAGTTACGGACTAGCGAGAGGCCGCAATGAGCAGTTCTTC. It yields the protein CASSYGLARGRNEQFF.

In this sample, this clonotype turned up a few times. This chain uses TRBV4-1 with TRBJ1-4; D not resolved. The CDR3 runs to 17 residues. Trimming shortened V by 3 bases and J by 2 bases, and 16 bases separated the two germline ends. Germline CDR1 reads MGHRA; CDR2 reads YSYEKL. The DNA for the CDR3 is TGCGCCAGCAGCCAGAGCTTAGCGGGGAATACTAATGAAAAACTGTTTTTT. The encoded protein is CASSQSLAGNTNEKLFF.

This clonotype appeared many times. The V call is TRBV2, the J call TRBJ2-1; no definite D call. Germline assignment: CDR1 SNHLY and CDR2 FYNNEI. This CDR3 is built from 14 residues. The ends were cut back, 6 bases at V and 1 base at J, with 10 bases in the middle. CDR3 in DNA: TGTGCCAGCAGAGTAGGCTCTTCCTACAATGAGCAGTTCTTC. This translates into CASRVGSSYNEQFF.

The chain uses TRBV9 and TRBJ1-2; 10 nucleotides match TRBD1. Trimming cost V 0 bases and J 6 bases; bases outside gene matches: 8. Germline assignment: CDR1 SGDLS and CDR2 YYNGEE. The CDR3 totals 16 residues. CDR3: CASSVANPGQGNGYTF. CDR3 in DNA: TGTGCCAGCAGCGTAGCGAATCCGGGACAGGGGAATGGCTACACCTTC.

The chain has TRBV28 and TRBJ1-4; 7 positions agree with TRBD1. V lost 9 bases and J lost 6; bases outside the gene matches: 10. Germline assignment: CDR1 MDHEN and CDR2 SYDVKM. This CDR3 region has 14 residues. For the CDR3, the DNA is TGTGCCAGTCTGAAGGGACAGTATGATGAAAAACTGTTTTTT. It is translated as CASLKGQYDEKLFF.

In this sample, this clonotype turned up a few times. The gene calls are TRBV9 and TRBJ2-3, with D maybe TRBD1 (5 bases). V was pared by 0 bases and J by 6 bases, with 14 bases between. Germline CDR1 is SGDLS and CDR2 is YYNGEE. The CDR3 spans 15 residues. In DNA form, the CDR3 reads TGTGCCAGCAGCGTAGAAGGGGTTAGGTCGGATACGCAGTATTTT. This encodes CASSVEGVRSDTQYF.

This clonotype was seen more than once but under ten times. The chain recombines TRBV12-3 or TRBV12-4 with TRBJ2-7, with a possible D match to TRBD2 (5 bases). The CDR3 covers 13 residues. V lost 5 bases, J lost 4 bases, and 12 bases lay in between. CDR3 DNA sequence: TGTGCCAGCAGTAAGGACGAGCGGTACGAGCAGTACTTC. Protein product: CASSKDERYEQYF.

J is TRBJ2-7 and V is TRBV18; 9 positions agree with TRBD1. The CDR3 loop spans 15 amino acids. In germline, CDR1 is KGHSH, CDR2 LQKENI. Trimming took 4 bases from V and 7 from J; bases not matched to a gene: 11. The DNA for the CDR3 is TGTGCCAGCTCACGTCCGGGACAGGGACGTGGAGAGCAGTACTTC. This codes for CASSRPGQGRGEQYF.

A few counts support this clonotype. The chain employs TRBV20-1 and TRBJ2-7; a possible D gene is TRBD2 (5 bases). V shed 3 bases and J shed 5 bases, with 14 bases lying between them. Germline V gene lookup returns CDR1 DFQATT and CDR2 SNEGSKA (reference sequence). This CDR3 has 13 amino acids. CDR3 in DNA: TGCAGTGCTAGGCCGGGGAACTACAACGAGCAGTACTTC. It specifies CSARPGNYNEQYF.

The chain couples TRBV27 to TRBJ2-7; possibly TRBD1 for D (6 bases). Per the germline V gene, CDR1 is MNHEY and CDR2 is SMNVEV (reference sequence). There are 14 residues in the CDR3. Trimming pared 5 bases from V and 6 bases from J, leaving 17 bases between. CDR3 sequence (DNA): TGTGCCAGCAGTGGGGACACCCGAGGGTGCGAGCAGTACTTC. This translates into CASSGDTRGCEQYF.

V usage is TRBV20-1 and J usage is TRBJ1-4; unclear D gene. Germline lookup yields CDR1 DFQATT and CDR2 SNEGSKA (reference sequence). V dropped 2 bases and J dropped 7 bases, with 14 bases sitting between them. CDR3 length: 14 amino acids. The CDR3 here is CSARTLKVAEKLFF. The CDR3 DNA follows: TGCAGTGCTAGAACCCTTAAGGTTGCTGAAAAACTGTTTTTT.

The CDR3 DNA reads TGTGCCAGCAGCCTTACAGAATCTAGTCAGCCCCAGCATTTT. This translates into CASSLTESSQPQHF. The chain employs TRBV6-5 and TRBJ1-5; D is undetermined. Germline values: CDR1 MNHEY, CDR2 SVGAGI. CDR3 length: 14 residues. Trimming removed 6 bases from V and 6 bases from J, with 15 bases in between.

A few counts support this clonotype. This chain links TRBV29-1 with TRBJ1-2, with D unclear. CDR1 is SQVTM, CDR2 ANQGSEA, per germline. Trimming pared 6 bases from V and 1 base from J, leaving 6 bases between. The CDR3 contains 11 residues. Here the CDR3 DNA reads TGCAGCGTGGTCGATAACTATGGCTACACCTTC. Its protein product is CSVVDNYGYTF.

The rearrangement joins TRBV5-1 to TRBJ2-3; weak D call: TRBD2 (6 bases). The CDR3 covers 17 residues. Trimming shortened V by 0 bases and J by 1 base, and 15 bases separated the two germline ends. CDR1 and CDR2 from the germline V gene are SGHRS and YFSETQ. CDR3 DNA sequence: TGCGCCAGCAGCTTGGAGGTTTGGGGGGTAGGCACAGATACGCAGTATTTT. Residues: CASSLEVWGVGTDTQYF. The whole variable domain, remainder taken from reference TRBV5-1 and TRBJ2-3, is KAGVTQTPRYLIKTRGQQVTLSCSPISGHRSVSWYQQTPGQGLQFLFEYFSETQRNKGNFPGRFSGRQFSNSRSEMNVSTLELGDSALYLCASSLEVWGVGTDTQYFGPGTRLTVL.

The chain has TRBV27 and TRBJ2-4, with D possibly being TRBD1 (6 bases). The end of the DNA aligns better with TRBJ2-7, so the J call may be wrong. Germline V gene data show CDR1 as MNHEY and CDR2 as SMNVEV (reference sequence). This CDR3 contains 15 residues. DNA of the CDR3: TGTGCCAGCAGAATGACAGGATTAAGCTCCTACGAGCAGTACTTC. Translated: CASRMTGLSSYEQYF.

This sequence joins TRBV5-6 and TRBJ2-3, with D perhaps being TRBD1 or TRBD2 (5 bases each). The CDR3 covers 13 residues. Between the trimmed V and J ends, which lost 4 bases and 4 bases, there was a span of 10 bases. Germline loops: CDR1 SGHDT, CDR2 YYEEEE. The CDR3 bases are TGTGCCAGCAGCGGGGGACCGGCAGATACGCAGTATTTT. Protein: CASSGGPADTQYF.

This clonotype occurred a few times. The chain uses TRBV7-2 and TRBJ2-7, with D possibly being TRBD2 (6 bases). Germline V gives CDR1 SGHTA, CDR2 FQGNSA. The CDR3 has 15 residues. The germline V and J ends were trimmed by 5 bases and 0 bases, with 14 bases remaining between them. CDR3 in amino acids: CASSPGTFSSYEQYF. The CDR3 region has the DNA TGTGCCAGCAGCCCCGGGACTTTCAGCTCCTACGAGCAGTACTTC.

The V and J genes are TRBV14 and TRBJ2-7; TRBD2 agrees at 7 bases. V shed 2 bases, J shed 2 bases, and the junction held 6 bases outside the gene matches. From germline, CDR1 is SGHDN and CDR2 FVKESK. The CDR3 has 15 amino acids. CDR3 in amino acids: CASSQRREFPYEQYF. As DNA, the CDR3 is TGTGCCAGCAGCCAACGGCGGGAGTTCCCCTACGAGCAGTACTTC.